Listed here is a single TCR beta chain. The antigen remains undetermined. Healthy HIV-negative adults without recent acute infections or vaccinations served as donors. The record originates from a study of shared clonotypes between healthy human individuals. Regarding the study as a whole: Blood alone was sampled, and tissue repertoires likely differ. Having only a few donors restricted how much genetic and exposure-history diversity was captured.

Trimming took off 5 bases at V and 2 bases at J, with 19 bases between the two ends. CDR3 length equals 16 residues. Germline V gene lookup returns CDR1 SGHVS and CDR2 FQNEAQ. As originally analysed: Filtering differed because ImmunoSEQ produced junction-only sequences that carried no quality scores. Data came from immunoSEQ multiplex PCR; TCRdb stores just in-frame clones and leaves some out. The DNA was the basis for D and trimming; V, J and clone size are from that table. This sample yields approximately 500,000 clones, of which about four fifths are seen a single time; roughly 13% belongs to the top ten.

J is TRBJ2-7 and V is TRBV7-8, with D perhaps TRBD1 (5 bases). The source of this sequence is a woman in her thirties or forties in good health. Some clones in this sample may be carry-over from other donors' samples. Source material: PBMCs. This CDR3 reads CASSPDGHGETYEQYF. CDR3 nucleotides: TGTGCCAGCAGCCCAGACGGACATGGGGAAACCTACGAGCAGTACTTC.